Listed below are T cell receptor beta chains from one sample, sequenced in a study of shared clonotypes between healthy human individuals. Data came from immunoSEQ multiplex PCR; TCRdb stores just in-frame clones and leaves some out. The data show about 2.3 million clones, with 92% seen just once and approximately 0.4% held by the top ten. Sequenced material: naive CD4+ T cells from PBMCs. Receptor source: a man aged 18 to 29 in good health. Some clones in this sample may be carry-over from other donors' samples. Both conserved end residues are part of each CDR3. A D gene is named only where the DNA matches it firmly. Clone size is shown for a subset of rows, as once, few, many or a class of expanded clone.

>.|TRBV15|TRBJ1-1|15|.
CATSRDRVAGTEAFF
TGTGCCACCAGCAGAGATAGAGTGGCAGGCACTGAAGCTTTCTTT
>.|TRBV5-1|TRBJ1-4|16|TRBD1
CASSTGTAATNEKLFF
TGCGCCAGCAGCACCGGGACAGCCGCAACTAATGAAAAACTGTTTTTT
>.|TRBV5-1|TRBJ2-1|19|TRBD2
CASSLVRGVAGESYNEQFF
TGCGCCAGCAGCTTGGTACGTGGTGTAGCGGGAGAGTCCTACAATGAGCAGTTCTTC
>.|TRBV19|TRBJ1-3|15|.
CASSIGLTSGNTIYF
TGTGCCAGTAGTATCGGACTAACCTCTGGAAACACCATATATTTT
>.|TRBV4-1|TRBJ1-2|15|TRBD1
CASSQQGTGVYGYTF
TGCGCCAGCAGCCAACAGGGGACAGGGGTCTATGGCTACACCTTC
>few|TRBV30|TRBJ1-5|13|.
CAWSVQYNQPQHF
TGTGCCTGGAGTGTACAGTACAATCAGCCCCAGCATTTT
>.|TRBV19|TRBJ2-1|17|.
CASSRNNWRGAYNEQFF
TGTGCCAGTAGTCGAAACAACTGGCGGGGAGCCTACAATGAGCAGTTCTTC
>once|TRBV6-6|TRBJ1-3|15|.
CASRVGGESGNTIYF
TGTGCCAGCAGAGTAGGAGGGGAATCTGGAAACACCATATATTTT
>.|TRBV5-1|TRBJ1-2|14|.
CASSSTWANYGYTF
TGCGCCAGCAGCTCCACTTGGGCTAACTATGGCTACACCTTC
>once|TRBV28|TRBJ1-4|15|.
CASRPKTWYDEKLFF
TGTGCCAGCAGGCCCAAGACGTGGTATGATGAAAAACTGTTTTTT
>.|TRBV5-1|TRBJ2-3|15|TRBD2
CASSITSGSTDTQYF
TGCGCCAGCAGCATAACTAGCGGGAGCACAGATACGCAGTATTTT
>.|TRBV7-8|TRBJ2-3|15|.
CASSPTGQREDTQYF
TGTGCCAGCAGCCCGACCGGGCAGAGAGAGGATACGCAGTATTTT
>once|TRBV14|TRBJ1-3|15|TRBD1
CASSPGQGAGNTIYF
TGTGCCAGCAGCCCCGGACAGGGGGCTGGAAACACCATATATTTT
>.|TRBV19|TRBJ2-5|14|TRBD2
CASSTLAGQETQYF
TGTGCCAGTAGTACCCTAGCGGGGCAAGAGACCCAGTACTTC
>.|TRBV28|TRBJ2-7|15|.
CASRWGLINPYEQYF
TGTGCCAGCCGTTGGGGTTTGATAAATCCCTACGAGCAGTACTTC
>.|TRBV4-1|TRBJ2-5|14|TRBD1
CASSPRDSQETQYF
TGCGCCAGCAGCCCTCGGGACAGCCAAGAGACCCAGTACTTC
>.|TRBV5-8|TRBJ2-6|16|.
CASSLVPGYGANVLTF
TGTGCCAGCAGCTTGGTTCCGGGGTACGGGGCCAACGTCCTGACTTTC
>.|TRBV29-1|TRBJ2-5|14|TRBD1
CSARTGIQRETQYF
TGCAGCGCCCGGACAGGGATCCAAAGAGAGACCCAGTACTTC
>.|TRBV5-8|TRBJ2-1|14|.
CASSLMTAYNEQFF
TGTGCCAGCAGCCTCATGACAGCCTACAATGAGCAGTTCTTC
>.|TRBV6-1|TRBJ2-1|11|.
CASSESNEQFF
TGTGCCAGCAGTGAGTCCAATGAGCAGTTCTTC
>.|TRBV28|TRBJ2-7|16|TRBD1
CASSLKRGLNSYEQYF
TGTGCCAGCAGTTTAAAAAGGGGGCTAAACTCCTACGAGCAGTACTTC
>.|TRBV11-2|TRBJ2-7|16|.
CASSFDPLTGSYEQYF
TGTGCCAGCAGCTTCGATCCCCTAACAGGGTCCTACGAGCAGTACTTC
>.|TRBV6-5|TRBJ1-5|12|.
CARGRGDQPQHF
TGTGCCAGAGGAAGGGGCGACCAGCCCCAGCATTTT
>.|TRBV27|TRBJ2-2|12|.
CATRALSGELFF
TGTGCCACCCGAGCACTAAGTGGGGAGCTGTTTTTT
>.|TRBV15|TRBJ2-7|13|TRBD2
CATSPRLALEQYF
TGTGCCACCAGCCCGAGACTAGCGCTCGAGCAGTACTTC
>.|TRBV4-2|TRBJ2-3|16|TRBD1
CASSQGLQGASDTQYF
TGTGCCAGCAGCCAAGGTCTACAGGGGGCCTCAGATACGCAGTATTTT
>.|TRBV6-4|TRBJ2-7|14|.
CASSPDRTSYEQYF
TGTGCCAGCAGTCCGGACCGGACCTCCTACGAGCAGTACTTC
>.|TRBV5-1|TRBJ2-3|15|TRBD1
CATARQGAETDTQYF
TGCGCCACCGCCAGACAGGGGGCTGAGACAGATACGCAGTATTTT
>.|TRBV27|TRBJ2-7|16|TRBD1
CASSPIPRTGDYEQYF
TGTGCCAGCAGTCCCATCCCCCGGACAGGAGACTACGAGCAGTACTTC
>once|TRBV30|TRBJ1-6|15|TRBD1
CAWSPQTGGSSPLHF
TGTGCCTGGAGTCCCCAGACAGGGGGCAGCTCACCCCTCCACTTT
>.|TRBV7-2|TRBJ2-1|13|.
CASSLLQYNEQFF
TGTGCCAGCAGCTTACTCCAGTACAATGAGCAGTTCTTC
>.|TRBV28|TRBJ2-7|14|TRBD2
CASRRASGRYEQYF
TGTGCCAGCAGGCGAGCTAGCGGGAGGTACGAGCAGTACTTC
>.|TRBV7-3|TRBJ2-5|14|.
CASSSEPSVETQYF
TGTGCCAGCAGCTCCGAACCTAGCGTAGAGACCCAGTACTTC
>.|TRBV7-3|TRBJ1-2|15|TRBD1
CASSQTAGQGKGYTF
TGTGCCAGCAGCCAAACCGCGGGACAGGGGAAGGGCTACACCTTC
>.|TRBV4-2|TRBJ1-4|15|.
CASSQGWGKGEKLFF
TGTGCCAGCAGCCAAGGGTGGGGGAAAGGAGAAAAACTGTTTTTT
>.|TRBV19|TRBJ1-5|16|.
CASSTQGAGPNQPQHF
TGTGCCAGTAGTACACAGGGCGCCGGACCCAATCAGCCCCAGCATTTT
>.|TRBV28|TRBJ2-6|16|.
CASKAGGISGANVLTF
TGTGCCAGCAAGGCAGGGGGGATCTCTGGGGCCAACGTCCTGACTTTC
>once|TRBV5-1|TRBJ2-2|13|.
CATTTGETGELFF
TGCGCCACCACAACCGGGGAGACCGGGGAGCTGTTTTTT
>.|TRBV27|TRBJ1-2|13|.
CASGRQESYGYTF
TGTGCCAGCGGCCGACAGGAGAGCTATGGCTACACCTTC
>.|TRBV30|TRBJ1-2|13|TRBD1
CAWSVQGARGYTF
TGTGCCTGGAGTGTACAGGGGGCGCGTGGCTACACCTTC
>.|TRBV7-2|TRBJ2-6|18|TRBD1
CASSLRAGGNSGANVLTF
TGTGCCAGCAGCTTACGGGCAGGGGGCAACTCTGGGGCCAACGTCCTGACTTTC
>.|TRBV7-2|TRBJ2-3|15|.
CASSPFRVRADTQYF
TGTGCCAGCAGCCCTTTTAGGGTTAGGGCAGATACGCAGTATTTT
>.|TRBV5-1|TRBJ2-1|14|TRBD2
CASSTIAGGDEQFF
TGCGCCAGCAGCACAATAGCGGGAGGTGATGAGCAGTTCTTC
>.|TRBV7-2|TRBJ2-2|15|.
CASSLVVLDGGELFF
TGTGCCAGCAGCTTAGTAGTTCTAGATGGCGGGGAGCTGTTTTTT
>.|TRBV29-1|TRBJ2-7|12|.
CSVGRDLYEQYF
TGCAGCGTTGGGAGGGACTTGTACGAGCAGTACTTC
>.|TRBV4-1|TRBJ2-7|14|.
CASGSPGRDYEQYF
TGCGCCAGCGGTAGCCCGGGACGAGACTACGAGCAGTACTTC
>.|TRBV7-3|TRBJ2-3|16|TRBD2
CASSLVGRAGKDTQYF
TGTGCCAGCAGCTTAGTCGGGAGGGCGGGGAAAGATACGCAGTATTTT
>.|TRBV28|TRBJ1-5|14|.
CASSLQGGNQPQHF
TGTGCCAGCAGTTTACAGGGCGGCAATCAGCCCCAGCATTTT
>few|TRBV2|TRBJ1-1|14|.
CASTPWGGNTEAFF
TGTGCCAGCACTCCTTGGGGAGGGAACACTGAAGCTTTCTTT
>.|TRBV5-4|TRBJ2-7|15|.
CASSLVAGSRPEQYF
TGTGCCAGCAGCTTGGTTGCGGGAAGTCGGCCCGAGCAGTACTTC
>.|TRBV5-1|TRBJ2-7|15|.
CASSLATGGFYEQYF
TGCGCCAGCAGCTTGGCAACCGGGGGCTTCTACGAGCAGTACTTC
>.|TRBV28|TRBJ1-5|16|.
CASSLWDRLGNQPQHF
TGTGCCAGCAGTTTATGGGACCGATTGGGCAATCAGCCCCAGCATTTT
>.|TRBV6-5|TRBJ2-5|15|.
CASSYSIRGIGTQYF
TGTGCCAGCAGTTACTCGATCCGGGGGATAGGGACCCAGTACTTC
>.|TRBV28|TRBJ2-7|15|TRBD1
CASSSAGTEAYEQYF
TGTGCCAGCAGTTCCGCCGGGACAGAAGCCTACGAGCAGTACTTC
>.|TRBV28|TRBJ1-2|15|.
CASSPYGQSNYGYTF
TGTGCCAGCAGTCCATACGGACAGAGCAACTATGGCTACACCTTC
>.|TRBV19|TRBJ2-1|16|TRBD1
CASKPGGIMTYNEQFF
TGTGCCAGTAAGCCAGGGGGTATAATGACCTACAATGAGCAGTTCTTC
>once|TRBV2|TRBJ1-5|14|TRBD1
CASSGTGGRQPQHF
TGTGCCAGCAGTGGTACAGGGGGGAGGCAGCCCCAGCATTTT
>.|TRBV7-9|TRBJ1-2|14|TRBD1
CASSTQGANYGYTF
TGTGCCAGCAGCACACAGGGGGCGAACTATGGCTACACCTTC
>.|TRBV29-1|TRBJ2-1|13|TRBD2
CSASGSGRNEQFF
TGCAGCGCCAGCGGGAGTGGACGAAATGAGCAGTTCTTC
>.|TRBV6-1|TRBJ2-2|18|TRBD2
CASSEASGLLLDTGELFF
TGTGCCAGCAGTGAGGCTAGCGGGTTGCTTCTGGACACCGGGGAGCTGTTTTTT